A single sample is the source of the 13 T cell receptor beta chains below, sequenced in a study of blood T cells in healthy people across ages. Using a J-beta primer mix together with a sample-barcoded 5' primer, a second PCR was run for roughly 6 to 12 cycles. TCRdb re-called the 5' RACE reads with MiXCR, one entry per CDR3 protein. The sample holds approximately 780,000 distinct CDR3 sequences, roughly 24% seen once. The data also belong to a second study, concerning T cells of mothers and their children.

Sequencing was done on a sample of blood. The receptor source for this set is a boy younger than 18 in good health.

The CDR3 coding sequence is TGCAGTGCCTCCCGGGACGACTCTTACAATGAGCAGTTCTTC. This translates into CSASRDDSYNEQFF. The V call is TRBV20-1, the J call TRBJ2-1; either TRBD1 or TRBD2 may supply D (5 bases each). V gave up 6 bases and J gave up 4 bases, with 16 bases separating them. CDR1 is DFQATT and CDR2 is SNEGSKA in the germline V gene (reference sequence). CDR3 length equals 14 residues.

This clonotype was detected once. A read error may produce the germline difference seen at one junction end. The chain combines TRBV5-1 with TRBJ1-1, with TRBD1 as a possible D gene (5 bases). Germline V CDR1 and CDR2: SGHRS, YFSETQ. The CDR3 extends over 17 amino acids. CDR3 in amino acids: CAGSLAAGLVMNTEAFF. The CDR3 DNA sequence: TGCGCCGGCAGCTTGGCGGCAGGGTTGGTCATGAACACTGAAGCTTTCTTT.

This clonotype appeared a few times. The gene calls are TRBV27 and TRBJ2-5; 12 bases line up with TRBD2. The J call is uncertain, as TRBJ2-1 better fits the DNA end. CDR3 length equals 15 residues. Germline loops: CDR1 MNHEY, CDR2 SMNVEV (reference sequence). CDR3 protein: CASSPGSLAGGEQFF. Here the CDR3 DNA reads TGTGCCAGCAGCCCAGGCAGCCTAGCGGGGGGGGAGCAGTTCTTC.

This clonotype was found a few times. This sequence joins TRBV20-1 and TRBJ2-1; tentatively, D is TRBD2 (6 bases). The germline V gene encodes CDR1 DFQATT and CDR2 SNEGSKA (reference sequence). The V gene lost 6 bases and the J gene lost 5 bases, with 14 bases spanning the gap. The CDR3 is 13 residues long. This chain's CDR3 is CSAQGLDDNEQFF. The CDR3 DNA is TGCAGTGCCCAGGGACTCGACGACAATGAGCAGTTCTTC.

In its sample, this clonotype was seen a few times. This chain uses TRBV3-1 with TRBJ1-1; a weak D match, TRBD1 (6 bases). V dropped 4 bases and J dropped 0 bases, with 12 bases sitting between them. The germline V gene has CDR1 LGHDT and CDR2 YNNKEL (reference sequence). This CDR3 spans 15 amino acids. The CDR3 region is CASSRTVGMNTEAFF. The CDR3 region has the DNA TGTGCCAGCAGCCGGACAGTCGGGATGAACACTGAAGCTTTCTTT.

The chain joins TRBV29-1 to TRBJ1-5; possible D gene TRBD1, 5 bases. Per germline, CDR1 SQVTM and CDR2 ANQGSEA. With 6 bases removed from V and 6 bases from J, the gap between germline ends came to 9 bases. The CDR3 sequence is 11 residues long. In DNA, the CDR3 is TGCAGCGTAGAGGGGAGTCAGCCCCAGCATTTT. Amino acids: CSVEGSQPQHF. The full variable domain, rest sourced from reference TRBV29-1 and TRBJ1-5, is SAVISQKPSRDICQRGTSLTIQCQVDSQVTMMFWYRQQPGQSLTLIATANQGSEATYESGFVIDKFPISRPNLTFSTLTVSNMSPEDSSIYLCSVEGSQPQHFGDGTRLSIL.

The chain uses TRBV7-9 and TRBJ2-5; D is undetermined. The CDR3 runs to 13 residues. V dropped 1 base and J dropped 5 bases, with 8 bases sitting between them. The germline V gene encodes CDR1 SEHNR and CDR2 FQNEAQ (reference sequence). The CDR3 nucleotides read TGTGCCAGCAGCTTAGAAAGATCGGAGACCCAGTACTTC. Protein product: CASSLERSETQYF.

This clonotype has just a few counts. The chain couples TRBV5-1 to TRBJ1-5, with D possibly TRBD1 on 5 matching bases. This CDR3 comprises 16 residues. The germline gives CDR1 SGHRS, CDR2 YFSETQ. Trimming took off 0 bases at V and 4 bases at J, with 14 bases between the two ends. DNA for the CDR3: TGCGCCAGCAGCTTGGAATCGAGGGACGGGAATCAGCCCCAGCATTTT. Translating it yields CASSLESRDGNQPQHF.

The gene calls are TRBV12-3 or TRBV12-4 and TRBJ2-5, with no clear D. The J call may not be correct, given that the DNA end is closer to TRBJ2-7. The CDR3 length is 15 residues. CDR3 DNA: TGTGCCAGCAGTCCTCCGTTGGGTCGCCGTTACGAGCAGTACTTC. Residues: CASSPPLGRRYEQYF.

The genes are TRBV9 and TRBJ2-6; D possibly uses TRBD1 or TRBD2 (5 bases each). Germline V gene sequence: CDR1 SGDLS, CDR2 YYNGEE. Trimming removed 3 bases from V and 4 bases from J, with 20 bases in between. The CDR3 is made up of 18 amino acids. The CDR3 sequence is CASSGYRDLSVGANVLTF. CDR3 DNA: TGTGCCAGCAGCGGCTACCGGGACCTCTCTGTGGGGGCCAACGTCCTGACTTTC.

This clonotype was observed a few times. The chain carries TRBV20-1 and TRBJ1-1; perhaps TRBD1 as D (5 bases). CDR3 size: 15 residues. Trimming pared 3 bases from V and 0 bases from J, leaving 14 bases between. Germline values: CDR1 DFQATT, CDR2 SNEGSKA (reference sequence). As DNA, the CDR3 is TGCAGTGCTAGGGAGTCAGGGCGGGTGAACACTGAAGCTTTCTTT. It translates to CSARESGRVNTEAFF.

This chain connects TRBV12-3 or TRBV12-4 to TRBJ1-1; tentatively, D is TRBD1 (5 bases). The CDR3 length is 15 residues. V was trimmed by 3 bases and J by 6 bases, leaving 17 bases between them. Written as DNA, the CDR3 is TGTGCCAGCAGTTTTGGGCAGGAGGGGAGTGCTGAAGCTTTCTTT. Translating it yields CASSFGQEGSAEAFF.

This clonotype was recorded a few times. The V call is TRBV12-3 or TRBV12-4, the J call TRBJ2-7; D is possibly TRBD2 (5 bases). The CDR3 runs to 15 residues. V was clipped by 6 bases and J by 2 bases, with 17 bases between them. The CDR3 DNA follows: TGTGCCAGCAGGGGAAGGGCTAGCTTTACCTACGAGCAGTACTTC. Amino acids: CASRGRASFTYEQYF.